Shown below are 31 T cell receptor beta chains from a single sample sequenced in a study of human T cells and chemical hapten exposure. A single record per CDR3 protein comes from TCRdb applying MiXCR to the RACE reads. The table shows around 330,000 distinct CDR3 sequences, with over 5% occurring only once. Time point meaning: pre-sensitization, week 0. Treatment specified: therapeutic diphenylcyclopropenone sensitization with weekly scalp DPC. The starting material was whole blood, obtained in connection with sensitization to the hapten diphenylcyclopropenone (DPC). The receptors were gathered from a woman aged 18-35 years with alopecia areata. Some clones in this sample may be carry-over from other donors' samples.

At least ten counts were recorded for this clonotype. The chain couples TRBV2 to TRBJ2-3; D may be TRBD2 (6 bases). The length of the CDR3 is 15 residues. CDR1 and CDR2 (germline): SNHLY, FYNNEI. The ends were cut back, 4 bases at V and 0 bases at J, with 11 bases in the middle. CDR3 nucleotides: TGTGCCAGCAGTGCCGGGACTTCTAGCACAGATACGCAGTATTTT. Its protein is CASSAGTSSTDTQYF.

In this sample, this clonotype turned up many times. This chain joins TRBV29-1 and TRBJ1-2, with 7 bases aligning to TRBD1. The CDR3 is 13 residues long. V shed 7 bases, J shed 1 base, and the junction held 6 bases outside the gene matches. CDR1 and CDR2 from the germline V gene are SQVTM and ANQGSEA. The CDR3 region has the DNA TGCAGCGGTACCCGGGACAGTAACTATGGCTACACCTTC. Translating it yields CSGTRDSNYGYTF. The full variable domain, with the rest looked up from reference TRBV29-1 and TRBJ1-2, is SAVISQKPSRDICQRGTSLTIQCQVDSQVTMMFWYRQQPGQSLTLIATANQGSEATYESGFVIDKFPISRPNLTFSTLTVSNMSPEDSSIYLCSGTRDSNYGYTFGSGTRLTVV.

The genes are TRBV12-3 or TRBV12-4 and TRBJ2-3; perhaps TRBD1 as D (5 bases). This CDR3 has 12 residues. The V gene lost 6 bases and the J gene lost 3 bases, with 7 bases spanning the gap. The chain's CDR3 is CASSRQTDTQYF. CDR3 nucleotide sequence: TGTGCCAGCAGCCGACAGACAGATACGCAGTATTTT.

This clonotype was seen more than once but under ten times. V usage is TRBV20-1 and J usage is TRBJ1-6, with unresolved D. The CDR3 consists of 13 residues. Per germline, CDR1 DFQATT and CDR2 SNEGSKA (reference sequence). V lost 6 bases to trimming and J lost 5 bases, with 11 bases between them. In nucleotides, the CDR3 is TGCAGTGCCCCGGGTCCTAATAATTCACCCCTCCACTTT. Protein product: CSAPGPNNSPLHF.

The chain uses TRBV29-1 and TRBJ1-4; 7 bases align to TRBD1. CDR3 length: 12 residues. Germline values: CDR1 SQVTM, CDR2 ANQGSEA. As DNA, the CDR3 is TGCAGACCCGACAGGGCTAATGAAAAACTGTTTTTT. Translated: CRPDRANEKLFF.

In its sample, this clonotype was seen many times. This chain uses TRBV15 with TRBJ1-1, with D perhaps TRBD1 (6 bases). Trimming removed 2 bases from V and 5 bases from J, with 15 bases in between. CDR3 size: 15 residues. Per the germline V gene, CDR1 is LNHNV and CDR2 is YYDKDF (reference sequence). The CDR3 region has the DNA TGTGCCACCAGCAGACTAGACCCCAGGGGAACTGAAGCTTTCTTT. It specifies CATSRLDPRGTEAFF. The full variable domain, rest sourced from reference TRBV15 and TRBJ1-1, is DAMVIQNPRYQVTQFGKPVTLSCSQTLNHNVMYWYQQKSSQAPKLLFHYYDKDFNNEADTPDNFQSRRPNTSFCFLDIRSPGLGDTAMYLCATSRLDPRGTEAFFGQGTRLTVV.

In this sample, this clonotype turned up many times. The genes are TRBV6-2 or TRBV6-3 and TRBJ1-1; perhaps TRBD1 as D (6 bases). Germline CDR1 is MNHEY and CDR2 is SVGEGT. Trimming cost V 6 bases and J 4 bases, with 15 bases left between them. This CDR3 has 14 amino acids. The CDR3 loop reads CASSQQGRGTEAFF. CDR3 bases: TGTGCCAGCAGCCAACAGGGCAGGGGCACTGAAGCTTTCTTT.

This clonotype was recorded a few times. The gene calls are TRBV6-5 and TRBJ1-4; D may be TRBD1 (5 bases). Germline CDR1 and CDR2: MNHEY and SVGAGI. V dropped 2 bases and J dropped 5 bases, with 9 bases sitting between them. CDR3 size: 14 residues. CDR3 amino acids: CASSYGGGNEKLFF. The CDR3 nucleotides are TGTGCCAGCAGTTACGGCGGGGGGAATGAAAAACTGTTTTTT.

This clonotype turned up a few times. V gene TRBV20-1 combines with J gene TRBJ2-1, with a possible D match to TRBD1 (5 bases). Germline values: CDR1 DFQATT, CDR2 SNEGSKA (reference sequence). V lost 5 bases to trimming and J lost 9 bases, with 11 bases between them. The CDR3 has 11 amino acids. The CDR3 spells CSAYETVEQFF. The DNA of the CDR3 is TGCAGTGCTTATGAGACAGTTGAGCAGTTCTTC.

This clonotype was observed at least ten times. The chain joins TRBV29-1 to TRBJ2-1; 7 nucleotides match TRBD2. Trimming took 7 bases from V and 0 from J; bases not matched to a gene: 0. The CDR3 is made up of 12 amino acids. The germline V gene encodes CDR1 SQVTM and CDR2 ANQGSEA. The CDR3 region is CSGTSSYNEQFF. The DNA of the CDR3 is TGCAGCGGGACTAGCTCCTACAATGAGCAGTTCTTC.

Ten or more counts support this clonotype. The chain employs TRBV4-2 and TRBJ1-1, with TRBD1 identical over 12 bases. The germline V gene has CDR1 LGHNA and CDR2 YNFKEQ. The CDR3 loop spans 14 amino acids. J was trimmed by 8 bases and V by 5 bases; bases with no gene match: 6. CDR3 nucleotides: TGTGCCAGCAGCTCCCCGGGACAGGGGGCCGAAGCTTTCTTT. Amino acid sequence: CASSSPGQGAEAFF.

This chain uses TRBV12-3 or TRBV12-4 with TRBJ2-6; maybe TRBD1 (5 bases). V dropped 4 bases and J dropped 0 bases, with 10 bases sitting between them. This CDR3 is 16 amino acids long. Here the CDR3 reads CASSSRTISGANVLTF. The CDR3 nucleotides read TGTGCCAGCAGTTCTCGGACAATCTCTGGGGCCAACGTCCTGACTTTC.

This clonotype was observed many times. The CDR3 loop is CASSSPRSTEAFF. The CDR3 coding sequence is TGTGCCAGCAGTTCCCCAAGGAGCACTGAAGCTTTCTTT. The chain uses TRBV27 and TRBJ1-1; D is ambiguous. The CDR3 totals 13 residues. Germline V gives CDR1 MNHEY, CDR2 SMNVEV (reference sequence). Trimming took 4 bases from V and 4 from J, leaving 10 bases between them.

This clonotype was found many times. The rearrangement uses TRBV28 and TRBJ2-7, with 7 bases that match TRBD1. CDR3 size: 16 residues. V shed 4 bases, J shed 4 bases, and the junction held 13 bases outside the gene matches. Germline CDR1 MDHEN, CDR2 SYDVKM. DNA for the CDR3: TGTGCCAGCAGTTCGCCCGGACAGGTTTACCCTTACGAGCAGTACTTC. This codes for CASSSPGQVYPYEQYF.

This clonotype was seen more than once but under ten times. The V and J genes are TRBV6-5 and TRBJ1-4, with 10 bases lining up with TRBD1. Trimming at V came to 6 bases and at J to 4 bases, leaving 5 bases not matched to a gene. The germline gives CDR1 MNHEY, CDR2 SVGAGI. CDR3 length: 15 residues. CDR3 loop: CASSPGTGDNEKLFF. The DNA for the CDR3 is TGTGCCAGCAGCCCGGGGACAGGGGATAATGAAAAACTGTTTTTT.

In this sample, this clonotype turned up a few times. This sequence joins TRBV10-3 and TRBJ1-1, with D possibly matching TRBD1 (6 bases). The V and J ends lost 6 bases and 4 bases respectively, with 18 bases between them. This CDR3 is 15 amino acids long. The germline V gene encodes CDR1 ENHRY and CDR2 SYGVKD. The chain's CDR3 is CAISLDPRQVTEAFF. CDR3 nucleotides: TGTGCCATCAGCCTGGACCCGAGACAGGTCACTGAAGCTTTCTTT.

This clonotype occurred a few times. V gene TRBV10-3 combines with J gene TRBJ1-2; D gene ambiguous. Germline CDR1 is ENHRY and CDR2 is SYGVKD. V was trimmed by 4 bases and J by 1 base, leaving 4 bases between them. The CDR3 contains 12 residues. CDR3 in DNA: TGTGCCATCAGTGCCGTTAACTATGGCTACACCTTC. Its protein product is CAISAVNYGYTF.

This clonotype was seen many times. The chain uses TRBV19 and TRBJ1-2; 8 nucleotides match TRBD1. CDR1 and CDR2 (germline): LNHDA, SQIVND (reference sequence). The CDR3 has 12 residues. V trimming: 5 bases; J trimming: 8 bases; junction bases outside the gene matches: 4. The CDR3 coding sequence is TGTGCCAGTAGTCTGCGACAGGGGGGCTACACCTTC. Its protein product is CASSLRQGGYTF.

This clonotype was found many times. The chain recombines TRBV7-9 with TRBJ1-2; no firm D call. Germline V gene data show CDR1 as SEHNR and CDR2 as FQNEAQ (reference sequence). V was cut by 1 base and J by 8 bases, with 17 bases left in between. The CDR3 has 15 residues. CDR3 bases: TGTGCCAGCAGCTTAGGGGGAGGGAGCCTTCTCGGCTACACCTTC. It yields the protein CASSLGGGSLLGYTF.

Ten or more counts support this clonotype. A junction boundary mismatches the germline segment, possibly from a read error. This sequence joins TRBV29-1 and TRBJ2-3, with 12 bases fitting TRBD2. Germline CDR1 and CDR2: SQVTM and ANQGSEA. There are 14 residues in the CDR3. CDR3 amino acids: CSVEDASGGDMQYF. The CDR3 DNA reads TGCAGCGTTGAAGACGCTAGCGGGGGGGATATGCAGTATTTT.

This clonotype has a handful of counts. V is TRBV7-9 and J is TRBJ1-1; 11 bases line up with TRBD1. This CDR3 comprises 16 residues. Trimming removed 4 bases from V and 3 bases from J; junction bases left unmatched: 7. Looked up from germline, CDR1 is SEHNR and CDR2 is FQNEAQ (reference sequence). CDR3 sequence reads: CASSSWTGGRYTEAFF. CDR3 bases: TGTGCCAGCAGCTCCTGGACAGGGGGCCGCTACACTGAAGCTTTCTTT.

V and J are TRBV14 and TRBJ2-5; possible D gene TRBD2, 5 bases. Germline V gene data show CDR1 as SGHDN and CDR2 as FVKESK. The V end was cut by 2 bases, the J end by 1 base, with 8 bases between. This CDR3 spans 14 amino acids. Written as DNA, the CDR3 is TGTGCCAGCAGCCAACTCGGGGTCCAAGAGACCCAGTACTTC. Protein: CASSQLGVQETQYF.

This chain uses TRBV2 with TRBJ1-4; TRBD1 is a possible D gene (5 bases). The CDR3 totals 12 residues. V lost 8 bases, J lost 3 bases, and 7 bases lay in between. Germline V CDR1 and CDR2: SNHLY, FYNNEI. CDR3 amino acids: CASDSPNEKLFF. CDR3 DNA: TGTGCCAGCGACAGTCCTAATGAAAAACTGTTTTTT.

This chain connects TRBV9 to TRBJ1-1; D is possibly TRBD1 (6 bases). Trimming shortened V by 0 bases and J by 6 bases, and 15 bases separated the two germline ends. Per germline, CDR1 SGDLS and CDR2 YYNGEE. The CDR3 has 15 residues. The CDR3 here is CASSVVPGAGAEAFF. The CDR3 nucleotides are TGTGCCAGCAGCGTAGTCCCAGGGGCCGGGGCTGAAGCTTTCTTT.

The sample holds a few counts of this clonotype. The chain has TRBV27 and TRBJ2-1, with D possibly being TRBD1 or TRBD2 (6 bases each). Germline CDR1 and CDR2: MNHEY and SMNVEV (reference sequence). Trimming shortened V by 0 bases and J by 5 bases, and 11 bases separated the two germline ends. This CDR3 spans 15 amino acids. The CDR3: CASSLSPGADNEQFF. DNA for the CDR3: TGTGCCAGCAGTTTATCGCCGGGGGCGGACAATGAGCAGTTCTTC.

The gene calls are TRBV12-3 or TRBV12-4 and TRBJ1-5, with a weak D call TRBD1 (6 bases). This CDR3 region has 14 residues. Deletions cut 3 bases from V and 3 bases from J, with 9 bases between. The CDR3 sequence is CASSLRGDNQPQHF. The CDR3 DNA reads as TGTGCCAGCAGTTTGAGGGGGGACAATCAGCCCCAGCATTTT.

The chain recombines TRBV27 with TRBJ1-2; perhaps TRBD1 as D (6 bases). V was shortened by 5 bases and J by 5 bases, with 21 bases between the two germline ends. The germline V gene encodes CDR1 MNHEY and CDR2 SMNVEV (reference sequence). CDR3 size: 16 residues. The CDR3 here is CASSRGRGPARYGYTF. CDR3 in DNA: TGTGCCAGCAGTCGGGGACGGGGGCCGGCTCGATATGGCTACACCTTC.

This clonotype was observed a few times. The rearrangement joins TRBV6-1 to TRBJ1-3, with D unclear. Trimming shortened V by 2 bases and J by 0 bases, and 5 bases separated the two germline ends. From germline, CDR1 is MNHNS and CDR2 SASEGT. The CDR3 is 14 residues long. The CDR3 coding sequence is TGTGCCAGCAGTGAAAGGTTCTCTGGAAACACCATATATTTT. Translation: CASSERFSGNTIYF.

V usage is TRBV29-1 and J usage is TRBJ1-1, with TRBD1 matching 7 bases. The CDR3 spans 13 residues. CDR1 and CDR2 from the germline V gene are SQVTM and ANQGSEA. After removal of 4 bases from V and 3 bases from J, the junction contained 5 bases not matched to a gene. DNA of the CDR3: TGCAGCGTTGTGCGGCAGGGGGACACTGAAGCTTTCTTT. Amino acids: CSVVRQGDTEAFF.

This clonotype was recorded at least ten times. The chain has TRBV10-3 and TRBJ2-3; D may correspond to TRBD1 or TRBD2 (6 bases each). The V gene lost 2 bases and the J gene lost 4 bases, with 10 bases spanning the gap. CDR1 is ENHRY, CDR2 SYGVKD, per germline. This CDR3 is built from 14 residues. CDR3: CAISEPGEADTQYF. The CDR3 DNA follows: TGTGCCATCAGTGAGCCAGGGGAGGCAGATACGCAGTATTTT.

The sample holds a few counts of this clonotype. This chain connects TRBV20-1 to TRBJ2-3; D remains unclear. With 5 bases removed from V and 0 bases from J, the gap between germline ends came to 12 bases. This CDR3 comprises 14 residues. CDR1 DFQATT and CDR2 SNEGSKA come from the germline V gene (reference sequence). The CDR3 loop is CSARLVTSTDTQYF. The CDR3 nucleotides read TGCAGTGCTCGACTCGTTACTAGCACAGATACGCAGTATTTT.